These 23 T cell receptor beta chains share one sample of origin, sequenced in a study of CD8 T cells in ankylosing spondylitis. TCRdb itself ran the 5' RACE reads through MiXCR, one entry per CDR3 protein. The data show approximately 220,000 distinct CDR3 sequences, roughly 10% seen once. Sample: blood, either unsorted or a sorted T cell fraction (not recorded which). The receptors were gathered from a male donor with ankylosing spondylitis or in good health (not recorded which).

This clonotype was detected only a few times. The chain combines TRBV12-3 or TRBV12-4 with TRBJ1-3; D ambiguous. Between the trimmed V and J ends, which lost 3 bases and 4 bases, there was a span of 7 bases. The CDR3 spans 13 residues. The DNA for the CDR3 is TGTGCCAGCAGTTTTTTGACAGGAAACACCATATATTTT. It is translated as CASSFLTGNTIYF.

This clonotype was recorded many times. This chain joins TRBV2 and TRBJ1-1; 10 nucleotides match TRBD1. The ends lost 7 bases at V and 4 bases at J; junction bases unmatched: 3. The CDR3 is 13 residues long. Per germline, CDR1 SNHLY and CDR2 FYNNEI. The CDR3, as DNA: TGTGCCAGCACCCGGACAGGGGGCACTGAAGCTTTCTTT. Translating it yields CASTRTGGTEAFF.

In this sample, this clonotype turned up many times. The chain has TRBV5-1 and TRBJ1-3, with unresolved D. Trimming removed 4 bases from V and 0 bases from J, with 17 bases in between. This CDR3 region has 17 residues. Germline values: CDR1 SGHRS, CDR2 YFSETQ. The CDR3 protein is CASSLNLPGFSGNTIYF. As DNA, the CDR3 is TGCGCCAGCAGCCTGAACTTACCGGGATTCTCTGGAAACACCATATATTTT. Full variable domain (outside the CDR3, taken from reference TRBV5-1 and TRBJ1-3): KAGVTQTPRYLIKTRGQQVTLSCSPISGHRSVSWYQQTPGQGLQFLFEYFSETQRNKGNFPGRFSGRQFSNSRSEMNVSTLELGDSALYLCASSLNLPGFSGNTIYFGEGSWLTVV.

This chain connects TRBV7-3 to TRBJ2-7, with D perhaps TRBD1 (5 bases). CDR1 and CDR2 from the germline V gene are SGHTA and FQGTGA. With 3 bases removed from V and 3 bases from J, the gap between germline ends came to 24 bases. There are 18 residues in the CDR3. CDR3 amino acids: CASSFSQKAGRADYEQYF. The DNA of the CDR3 is TGTGCCAGCAGCTTTAGCCAAAAAGCCGGCAGGGCGGACTACGAGCAGTACTTC.

Many counts were recorded for this clonotype. The chain carries TRBV20-1 and TRBJ2-1; 10 nucleotides line up with TRBD1. CDR3 size: 14 residues. J gave up 5 bases and V 5 bases, and 6 bases lay outside the gene matches. Germline V gene data show CDR1 as DFQATT and CDR2 as SNEGSKA (reference sequence). The CDR3 coding sequence is TGCAGTGCTCAGGGACAGGGGATAGACAATGAGCAGTTCTTC. It translates to CSAQGQGIDNEQFF.

This rearrangement joins TRBV6-1 to TRBJ1-5; 8 nucleotides align to TRBD1. J lost 6 bases, V lost 4 bases, and 11 bases had no gene match. Germline V gene sequence: CDR1 MNHNS, CDR2 SASEGT. The CDR3 runs to 16 residues. The chain's CDR3 is CASSAGQGGSGQPQHF. The CDR3 bases are TGTGCCAGCAGTGCAGGACAGGGAGGCTCAGGTCAGCCCCAGCATTTT.

This clonotype has a count of ten or more. The chain links TRBV20-1 to TRBJ1-5; TRBD1 agrees at 8 bases. CDR1 is DFQATT and CDR2 is SNEGSKA in the germline V gene (reference sequence). V lost 0 bases and J lost 0; bases outside the gene matches: 4. CDR3 length equals 16 residues. The DNA for the CDR3 is TGCAGTGCTAGAGATGGGGGACAGGCTAGCAATCAGCCCCAGCATTTT. It yields the protein CSARDGGQASNQPQHF.

This clonotype was seen a handful of times. The rearrangement joins TRBV20-1 to TRBJ1-2; TRBD1 aligns across 9 bases. J gave up 1 base and V 2 bases, and 14 bases lay outside the gene matches. This CDR3 is 18 amino acids long. The germline gives CDR1 DFQATT, CDR2 SNEGSKA (reference sequence). CDR3 in amino acids: CSARPGQGWTVHNYGYTF. DNA for the CDR3: TGCAGTGCTAGACCCGGACAGGGGTGGACGGTCCATAACTATGGCTACACCTTC.

The chain couples TRBV7-3 to TRBJ2-7, with 7 bases that match TRBD2. J gave up 3 bases and V 1 base, and 6 bases lay outside the gene matches. Germline V lookup: CDR1 SGHTA, CDR2 FQGTGA. The CDR3 totals 15 residues. CDR3 sequence (DNA): TGTGCCAGCAGCTTAAGCGGGGGTCACCTCTACGAGCAGTACTTC. The encoded protein is CASSLSGGHLYEQYF.

This clonotype was observed many times. This chain joins TRBV21-1 and TRBJ2-7; TRBD2, the D gene given by the table, was not confirmed from the DNA. TRBV21-1 is tagged as a pseudogene. This CDR3 spans 10 amino acids. This CDR3 is CKISLYEQYF. Here the CDR3 DNA reads TGTAAGATCTCCCTCTACGAGCAGTACTTC.

The sample holds many counts of this clonotype. CDR3 protein: CASSLAPGNTDTQYF. In DNA, the CDR3 is TGTGCCAGCAGTTTGGCCCCGGGGAACACAGATACGCAGTATTTT. This rearrangement joins TRBV12-3 or TRBV12-4 to TRBJ2-3; D is possibly TRBD2 (5 bases). CDR3 length: 15 residues. The ends were cut back, 3 bases at V and 2 bases at J, with 12 bases in the middle.

The chain employs TRBV7-2 and TRBJ2-7; D perhaps matches TRBD1 (7 bases). Germline CDR1 SGHTA, CDR2 FQGNSA. The CDR3 runs 13 residues. Trimming took 8 bases from V and 3 from J, leaving 14 bases between them. CDR3 protein: CASGGTAHYEQYF. DNA of the CDR3: TGTGCCAGCGGGGGGACAGCACACTACGAGCAGTACTTC.

This clonotype was counted many times. V usage is TRBV5-1 and J usage is TRBJ2-7; no firm D call. In germline, CDR1 is SGHRS, CDR2 YFSETQ. Trimming pared 1 base from V and 0 bases from J, leaving 5 bases between. The CDR3 loop spans 13 amino acids. The CDR3 coding sequence is TGCGCCAGCAGCTTGACGGCCTCCTACGAGCAGTACTTC. It encodes CASSLTASYEQYF.

This clonotype was detected ten times or more. This chain connects TRBV20-1 to TRBJ1-6; 9 bases map to TRBD1. V dropped 3 bases and J dropped 10; count of bases not matched to a gene: 10. Germline-derived CDR1 and CDR2 are DFQATT and SNEGSKA (reference sequence). This CDR3 region has 15 residues. In DNA form, the CDR3 reads TGCAGTGCTAGCCGGGACAGGGTTCCTTCGTCACCCCTCCACTTT. Protein product: CSASRDRVPSSPLHF.

The J gene is TRBJ2-1, the V gene TRBV20-1, with D perhaps assigned TRBD1 or TRBD2 (5 bases each). With 5 bases removed from V and 6 bases from J, the gap between germline ends came to 11 bases. This CDR3 has 12 amino acids. CDR1 and CDR2 (germline): DFQATT, SNEGSKA (reference sequence). The CDR3 coding sequence is TGCAGTGCTGGGGCGGGTTTCAATGAGCAGTTCTTC. Its translation: CSAGAGFNEQFF.

This clonotype was seen once. A much larger clone sits a single nucleotide away, making a read error possible. The chain uses TRBV5-1 and TRBJ2-3; 9 nucleotides match TRBD1. Germline values: CDR1 SGHRS, CDR2 YFSETQ. This CDR3 contains 15 residues. V lost 4 bases, J lost 5 bases, and 8 bases stayed unmatched. CDR3 residues: CASSTRQGVGDTQYF. CDR3 in DNA: TGCGCCAGCAGCACCCGACAGGGGGTTGGAGATACGCAGTATTTT.

In DNA, the CDR3 is TGCAGTGCTAACCGGGACGCCAAGGGGGGCGGCTACACCTTC. Amino acids: CSANRDAKGGGYTF. This chain uses TRBV20-1 with TRBJ1-2; the D gene is possibly TRBD1 (6 bases). The germline V and J ends were trimmed by 4 bases and 8 bases, with 20 bases remaining between them. The CDR3 is made up of 14 amino acids. Germline V lookup: CDR1 DFQATT, CDR2 SNEGSKA (reference sequence).

This clonotype was seen a few times. The chain recombines TRBV6-2 or TRBV6-3 with TRBJ2-1; TRBD2 matches 7 bases. The CDR3 spans 15 residues. Trimming removed 2 bases from V and 5 bases from J; junction bases left unmatched: 6. Germline V lookup: CDR1 MNHEY, CDR2 SVGEGT. Here the CDR3 DNA reads TGTGCCAGCAGTTACGCGGGGAGGGGCCACAATGAGCAGTTCTTC. Residues: CASSYAGRGHNEQFF.

Ten or more counts support this clonotype. The chain is built from TRBV5-1 and TRBJ2-2, with D possibly TRBD1 on 6 matching bases. The CDR3 totals 12 residues. In germline, CDR1 is SGHRS, CDR2 YFSETQ. The germline V and J ends were trimmed by 4 bases and 7 bases, with 8 bases remaining between them. The CDR3 sequence: CASSQGFGELFF. The CDR3 DNA sequence: TGCGCCAGCAGCCAGGGGTTCGGGGAGCTGTTTTTT.

This clonotype was seen a handful of times. The chain has TRBV12-3 or TRBV12-4 and TRBJ1-2, with 7 bases that match TRBD1. This CDR3 has 13 amino acids. Germline trimming cut 5 bases from V and 4 bases from J; bases unmatched to any gene: 4. CDR3 DNA: TGTGCCAGCAGTCCCCCAGGGGGCTATGGCTACACCTTC. Amino acid sequence: CASSPPGGYGYTF.

This clonotype was counted ten times or more. The V call is TRBV27, the J call TRBJ2-7; TRBD2 matches at 11 bases. CDR1 and CDR2 (germline): MNHEY, SMNVEV (reference sequence). The length of the CDR3 is 15 residues. Germline trimming cut 4 bases from V and 3 bases from J; bases unmatched to any gene: 5. CDR3 sequence reads: CASSSAGTSGYEQYF. CDR3 sequence (DNA): TGTGCCAGCAGTTCTGCCGGGACTAGCGGCTACGAGCAGTACTTC.

Many counts were recorded for this clonotype. The chain employs TRBV15 and TRBJ2-1; D call uncertain. The CDR3 consists of 15 residues. Germline assignment: CDR1 LNHNV and CDR2 YYDKDF (reference sequence). Trimming removed 0 bases from V and 3 bases from J, with 9 bases in between. CDR3: CATSRDWADYNEQFF. In nucleotides, the CDR3 is TGTGCCACCAGCAGAGATTGGGCGGACTACAATGAGCAGTTCTTC.

This clonotype was detected many times. V is TRBV5-1 and J is TRBJ2-1; tentatively, D is TRBD1 (6 bases). The CDR3 runs to 16 residues. Germline CDR1 and CDR2: SGHRS and YFSETQ. V lost 5 bases, J lost 0 bases, and 15 bases lay in between. The CDR3 sequence is CASSWPQGSSYNEQFF. CDR3 DNA sequence: TGCGCCAGCAGTTGGCCACAGGGTTCCTCCTACAATGAGCAGTTCTTC.